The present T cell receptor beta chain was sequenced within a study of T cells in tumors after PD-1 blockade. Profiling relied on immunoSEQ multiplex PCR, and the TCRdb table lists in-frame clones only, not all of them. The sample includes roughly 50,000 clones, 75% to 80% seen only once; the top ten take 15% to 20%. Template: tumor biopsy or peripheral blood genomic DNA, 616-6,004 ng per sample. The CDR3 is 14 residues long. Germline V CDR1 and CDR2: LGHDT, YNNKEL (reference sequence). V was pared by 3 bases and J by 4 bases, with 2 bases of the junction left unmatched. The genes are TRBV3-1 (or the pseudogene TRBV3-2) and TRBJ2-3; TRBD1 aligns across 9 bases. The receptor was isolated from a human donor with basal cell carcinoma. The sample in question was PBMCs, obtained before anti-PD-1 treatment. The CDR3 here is CASSHRQGADTQYF. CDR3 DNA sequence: TGTGCCAGCAGCCATCGACAGGGGGCAGATACGCAGTATTTT.